This is a list of T cell receptor beta chains from one sample in a study of blood T cell repertoires in COVID-19. Method: immunoSEQ multiplex PCR; TCRdb's copy keeps in-frame clones and lacks some. The repertoire holds under 200,000 clones, with over 65% as singletons. What was sequenced was PBMCs or T cells enriched from blood (not recorded which). These receptors were obtained from a woman aged 45-65 years who had recovered from COVID-19. The conserved cysteine and the conserved F or W are not part of the CDR3 here. Each record gives: J gene, V gene, CDR3 protein.

TRBJ2-2 | TRBV7-2 | ASSLVLGTVGTGELF
TRBJ1-5 | TRBV5-8 | ASSPEGQLNQPQH
TRBJ2-1 | TRBV7-8 | ASSYFGVSLGGEQF
TRBJ1-2 | TRBV29-1 | SDSQYGYT
TRBJ1-5 | TRBV19 | ASSSGGTGNQPQH
TRBJ1-4 | TRBV12-3/TRBV12-4 | ASSFSGNEKLF
TRBJ2-3 | TRBV10-2 | ASSSTSATTDTQY
TRBJ1-4 | TRBV6-5 | ASSYSSGGKLF
TRBJ1-5 | TRBV18 | ASSPRPSGSQH
TRBJ2-1 | TRBV27 | ASSSGQMSNEQF
TRBJ1-1 | TRBV29-1 | SVSRGTGGAF
TRBJ1-1 | TRBV6-5 | ASRKPGVLNTEAF
TRBJ1-5 | TRBV5-6 | ASSLAVSSNQPQH
TRBJ1-5 | TRBV19 | ASSMAPSNQPQH
TRBJ2-1 | TRBV7-9 | ASSPREFSSYNEQF
TRBJ2-5 | TRBV7-8 | ASSLGGLAGGETQY
TRBJ1-1 | TRBV19 | ASSTAVYAEAF
TRBJ1-5 | TRBV24-1 | ATSDPDQPQH
TRBJ1-3 | TRBV28 | ASSLLKGWGGNTIY
TRBJ2-1 | TRBV27 | ASSLFQGVYNEQF
TRBJ2-5 | TRBV5-8 | ASREEGLFQETQY
TRBJ2-3 | TRBV12-3/TRBV12-4 | ASSLGTADTQY